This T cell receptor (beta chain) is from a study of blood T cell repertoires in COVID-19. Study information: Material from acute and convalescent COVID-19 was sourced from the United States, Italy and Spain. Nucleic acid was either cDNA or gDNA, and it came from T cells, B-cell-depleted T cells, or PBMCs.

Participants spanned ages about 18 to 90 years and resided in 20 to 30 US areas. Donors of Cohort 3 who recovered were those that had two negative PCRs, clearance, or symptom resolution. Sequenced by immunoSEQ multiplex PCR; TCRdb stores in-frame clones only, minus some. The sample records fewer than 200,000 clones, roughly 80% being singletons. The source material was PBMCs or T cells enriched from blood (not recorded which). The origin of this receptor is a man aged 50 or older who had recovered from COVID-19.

The CDR3 is CASLRGGGYGYTF. CDR3 sequence (DNA): TGTGCCAGCTTAAGAGGGGGCGGCTATGGCTACACCTTC. The chain has TRBV7-9 and TRBJ1-2; 7 nucleotides match TRBD1. Germline CDR1 reads SEHNR; CDR2 reads FQNEAQ (reference sequence). The CDR3 covers 13 residues. J lost 4 bases, V lost 8 bases, and 7 bases had no gene match.